The clone carrying this T cell receptor beta chain was seen many times. As yet, its antigen is unknown. The authors amplified TCR beta CDR3 regions from RNA transcripts. HTBI primers were employed in first-round RT-PCR, then a second-round multiplex PCR followed. TCRdb independently ran MiXCR on the multiplex PCR reads; one entry per CDR3 protein. The repertoire holds about 1.2 million distinct CDR3 sequences, 35% to 40% seen once, with 11% in the top ten. This specimen comes from a study of Graves' ophthalmopathy and Graves' hyperthyroidism. Across the study: Stable hyperthyroidism meant no ophthalmopathy within 18 months of follow-up.

Study-wide findings and caveats: It was with approximately 70% sensitivity and around 75% specificity that the model predicted ophthalmopathy progression.

This CDR3 is built from 13 residues. Trimming cost V 5 bases and J 3 bases, with 10 bases left between them. The source of this sequence is an adult man with Graves' hyperthyroidism. The rearrangement joins TRBV12-3 or TRBV12-4 to TRBJ2-5; TRBD1 might be the D (5 bases). Sequencing was done on a sample of peripheral blood or thyroid tissue (not recorded which). The CDR3 is CASSPAREETQYF. The CDR3 nucleotides read TGTGCCAGCAGTCCTGCCAGGGAAGAGACCCAGTACTTC.